The T cell receptor beta chain under discussion was sequenced for a study of vaccination effects on CD4 cells after COVID-19. The ViraFEST assay expanded antigen-specific CD4+ T cells with viral peptide pools before sequencing. With approximately 9 days of culture completed, CD4+ T cells were isolated. Participants were vaccinated with two doses of either the BNT162b2 or mRNA-1273 vaccine. Wells containing approximately 2 million PBMC each were cultured with approximately 10 IU/ml IL-2 and about 9.7 ug/ml peptides. This clone was detected only a few times. Its antigen is unidentified. Produced via immunoSEQ multiplex PCR; TCRdb's table is partial and in-frame only. The table includes more than 35,000 clones, almost 85% detected once. General study findings and limits: Healthy vaccinees' vaccine-induced clones included only 1 of 255 that recognized common cold coronaviruses.

CDR1 SSHAT and CDR2 FNYEAQ come from the germline V gene (reference sequence). V gave up 4 bases and J gave up 7 bases, with 26 bases separating them. The CDR3 is 19 amino acids. The TCR was taken from a human donor who received a COVID-19 vaccine. Some clones in this sample may be carry-over from other donors' samples. The genes are TRBV7-7 and TRBJ1-6, with D unresolved. The sample was CD4+ T cells from PBMCs cultured with HCoV-NL63 spike peptides, taken after COVID-19 vaccination. Here the CDR3 reads CASSWTRAVTLVDNSPLHF. Here the CDR3 DNA reads TGTGCCAGCAGCTGGACTCGGGCAGTAACTTTGGTGGACAATTCACCCCTCCACTTT.